This TCR beta chain was sequenced during a study of control samples from healthy donors and cancer patients. The assay was immunoSEQ multiplex PCR, and TCRdb's table has in-frame clones only and misses some. The data contain 120,000 or so clones, roughly 87% of them singletons. The germline gives CDR1 KGHSH, CDR2 LQKENI. The CDR3 contains 16 residues. The V and J ends lost 3 bases and 0 bases, in that order; junction bases with no gene match: 4. The origin of this receptor is a man between 18 and 29 years old in good health. The chain employs TRBV18 and TRBJ1-5, with TRBD1 identical over 8 bases. The sequenced sample was blood. Here the CDR3 reads CASSPGQGNSNQPQHF. The CDR3 nucleotides are TGTGCCAGCTCACCCGGACAGGGCAATAGCAATCAGCCCCAGCATTTT.